The 27 T cell receptor beta chains below were found in one sample sequenced in a study of T cell changes during pregnancy in multiple sclerosis. Repertoires were generated with immunoSEQ multiplex PCR, while TCRdb's copy carries only in-frame clones and drops some. The sample shows approximately 41,000 clones, roughly 92% of them seen only once. The sequenced sample was CD4+ T cells from peripheral blood mononuclear cells, obtained in the first trimester of pregnancy. These TCRs come from a female donor with multiple sclerosis, enrolled in a pregnancy study.

The V gene is TRBV10-3, the J gene TRBJ1-5; D gene ambiguous. Germline CDR1 and CDR2: ENHRY and SYGVKD. This CDR3 is built from 12 residues. V lost 9 bases to trimming and J lost 3 bases, with 9 bases between them. The CDR3 is CAIRQDNQPQHF. The CDR3 bases are TGTGCCATTCGACAAGACAATCAGCCCCAGCATTTT.

This clone was observed once. The J gene is TRBJ1-1, the V gene TRBV6-5; D gene unclear. The V gene lost 2 bases and the J gene lost 8 bases, with 15 bases spanning the gap. Germline V gives CDR1 MNHEY, CDR2 SVGAGI. The CDR3 length is 14 residues. The CDR3: CASSYIARGAEAFF. In DNA form, the CDR3 reads TGTGCCAGCAGTTACATCGCCCGGGGAGCCGAAGCTTTCTTT.

The chain recombines TRBV19 with TRBJ1-5; D possibly corresponds to TRBD1 (6 bases). The V end lost 4 bases, the J end lost 3 bases, and 10 bases lay between the germline ends. There are 14 residues in the CDR3. The germline CDR1 and CDR2 sequences are LNHDA and SQIVND (reference sequence). CDR3 bases: TGTGCCAGTAGTAGGGGGACACCCAATCAGCCCCAGCATTTT. Amino acids: CASSRGTPNQPQHF.

J is TRBJ2-3 and V is TRBV7-6, with 9 bases aligning to TRBD2. There are 16 residues in the CDR3. With V trimmed by 0 bases and J by 4 bases, 5 bases remained unmatched. Per the germline V gene, CDR1 is SGHVS and CDR2 is FNYEAQ. In DNA, the CDR3 is TGTGCCAGCAGCTTAGCTATAGCGGGAGTTGCAGATACGCAGTATTTT. Protein: CASSLAIAGVADTQYF.

This clone turned up a few times. J is TRBJ1-1 and V is TRBV9; D uncertain. Trimming removed 2 bases from V and 0 bases from J, with 5 bases in between. The CDR3 extends over 13 amino acids. The germline CDR1 and CDR2 sequences are SGDLS and YYNGEE. The DNA of the CDR3 is TGTGCCAGCAGCGTTTCAGTGAACACTGAAGCTTTCTTT. Amino acids: CASSVSVNTEAFF.

The chain is built from TRBV15 and TRBJ2-7, with 7 bases aligning to TRBD2. Trimming at V came to 0 bases and at J to 5 bases, leaving 7 bases not matched to a gene. Germline assignment: CDR1 LNHNV and CDR2 YYDKDF (reference sequence). The CDR3 has 15 amino acids. The chain's CDR3 is CATSRDLAGAHEQYF. The CDR3 nucleotides are TGTGCCACCAGCAGAGATCTGGCGGGAGCCCACGAGCAGTACTTC.

The chain employs TRBV5-1 and TRBJ2-7; 12 positions agree with TRBD2. J lost 6 bases, V lost 4 bases, and 11 bases had no gene match. The CDR3 loop spans 16 amino acids. Looked up from germline, CDR1 is SGHRS and CDR2 is YFSETQ. The CDR3 sequence: CASSTGLAGRFVEQYF. Written as DNA, the CDR3 is TGCGCCAGCAGCACTGGACTAGCGGGGAGGTTTGTCGAGCAGTACTTC.

The genes are TRBV19 and TRBJ2-5; 10 nucleotides match TRBD1. The CDR3 covers 15 residues. After removal of 5 bases from V and 5 bases from J, the junction contained 8 bases not matched to a gene. Germline V gene data show CDR1 as LNHDA and CDR2 as SQIVND (reference sequence). The CDR3 coding sequence is TGTGCCAGTAGTTTACCGGGACAGGGGATGGAGACCCAGTACTTC. It yields the protein CASSLPGQGMETQYF.

This clone occurred once. The chain has TRBV7-9 and TRBJ2-7, with a tentative D call TRBD1 (5 bases). CDR3 length: 13 residues. Trimming took off 5 bases at V and 0 bases at J, with 8 bases between the two ends. Germline V gene lookup returns CDR1 SEHNR and CDR2 FQNEAQ (reference sequence). The CDR3 sequence is CASSRDSSYEQYF. As DNA, the CDR3 is TGTGCCAGCAGCCGAGACAGCTCCTACGAGCAGTACTTC. The full variable domain, in which reference TRBV7-9 and TRBJ2-7 provide the parts outside the CDR3, is DTGVSQNPRHKITKRGQNVTFRCDPISEHNRLYWYRQTLGQGPEFLTYFQNEAQLEKSRLLSDRFSAERPKGSFSTLEIQRTEQGDSAMYLCASSRDSSYEQYFGPGTRLTVT.

This clone was recorded only once. The rearrangement links TRBV7-8 to TRBJ1-1, with a tentative D call TRBD1 (5 bases). The germline V and J ends were trimmed by 5 bases and 0 bases, with 10 bases remaining between them. CDR1 and CDR2 (germline): SGHVS, FQNEAQ. This CDR3 contains 14 residues. The CDR3: CASSPAGLNTEAFF. The CDR3 DNA reads as TGTGCCAGCAGCCCCGCAGGGCTGAACACTGAAGCTTTCTTT.

V and J are TRBV5-6 and TRBJ1-1; tentatively, D is TRBD1 (5 bases). V dropped 5 bases and J dropped 2 bases, with 22 bases sitting between them. Germline CDR1 SGHDT, CDR2 YYEEEE. CDR3 size: 17 residues. Here the CDR3 DNA reads TGTGCCAGCAGTCGGTCCGGGTCAGGGATCTTTAACACTGAAGCTTTCTTT. Translated: CASSRSGSGIFNTEAFF.

The table lists this clone with a few counts. The chain links TRBV19 to TRBJ2-1, with D hard to call. The CDR3 spans 14 residues. The germline V and J ends were trimmed by 3 bases and 0 bases, with 6 bases remaining between them. Germline loops: CDR1 LNHDA, CDR2 SQIVND (reference sequence). For the CDR3, the DNA is TGTGCCAGTAGTATGTGGAGCTCCTACAATGAGCAGTTCTTC. Its protein product is CASSMWSSYNEQFF.

The gene calls are TRBV27 and TRBJ2-4, with a tentative D call TRBD1 (5 bases). Germline V lookup: CDR1 MNHEY, CDR2 SMNVEV (reference sequence). The V gene lost 6 bases and the J gene lost 9 bases, with 18 bases spanning the gap. The CDR3 extends over 14 amino acids. CDR3 protein: CASSPKGLVGIQYF. Here the CDR3 DNA reads TGTGCCAGCAGCCCCAAGGGGCTAGTCGGCATTCAGTACTTC.

The genes are TRBV28 and TRBJ1-5; 7 positions match TRBD1. The CDR3 contains 16 residues. CDR1 and CDR2 from the germline V gene are MDHEN and SYDVKM. V trimming: 5 bases; J trimming: 1 base; junction bases outside the gene matches: 8. The CDR3 coding sequence is TGTGCCAGCAGTCCGCAGGGGGTGGGGAGCAATCAGCCCCAGCATTTT. Its translation: CASSPQGVGSNQPQHF.

There are a few counts of this clone. The chain uses TRBV6-5 and TRBJ1-5; possible D gene TRBD1, 6 bases. The germline V and J ends were trimmed by 6 bases and 6 bases, with 15 bases remaining between them. Germline V lookup: CDR1 MNHEY, CDR2 SVGAGI. The CDR3 loop spans 14 amino acids. CDR3 region: CASRRQGIAQPQHF. The CDR3 DNA reads TGTGCCAGCAGACGGCAGGGGATAGCTCAGCCCCAGCATTTT.

This clone was counted between two and nine times. The V gene is TRBV5-1, the J gene TRBJ2-5, with 14 bases identical to TRBD2. The V segment lost 3 bases and the J segment 6 bases; nucleotides outside the gene matches: 16. Looked up from germline, CDR1 is SGHRS and CDR2 is YFSETQ. The CDR3 spans 19 residues. The CDR3 nucleotides read TGCGCCAGCAGCTCCGGGACTAGCGGGAGTCCTCTGGCGGGAAAGACCCAGTACTTC. Its translation is CASSSGTSGSPLAGKTQYF. Supplemented by reference TRBV5-1 and TRBJ2-5, the full variable domain reads KAGVTQTPRYLIKTRGQQVTLSCSPISGHRSVSWYQQTPGQGLQFLFEYFSETQRNKGNFPGRFSGRQFSNSRSEMNVSTLELGDSALYLCASSSGTSGSPLAGKTQYFGPGTRLLVL.

The chain links TRBV6-5 to TRBJ1-2; 7 bases are shared with TRBD1. Trimming removed 9 bases from V and 9 bases from J; junction bases left unmatched: 16. There are 14 residues in the CDR3. The V gene's germline CDR1 is MNHEY and CDR2 SVGAGI. The CDR3 is CASTRHGTAESYTF. The DNA of the CDR3 is TGTGCCAGTACTCGTCATGGGACAGCCGAGAGCTACACCTTC.

Only one count was recorded for this clone. The chain employs TRBV28 and TRBJ1-2, with a possible D match to TRBD1 (6 bases). The CDR3 runs to 15 residues. The germline V gene has CDR1 MDHEN and CDR2 SYDVKM. Trimming cost V 2 bases and J 8 bases, with 18 bases left between them. Here the CDR3 reads CASSLPRGTRGGYTF. In nucleotides, the CDR3 is TGTGCCAGCAGTTTACCCAGGGGTACGCGAGGAGGCTACACCTTC.

The V gene is TRBV7-2, the J gene TRBJ1-2; 9 positions match TRBD1. CDR1 is SGHTA, CDR2 FQGNSA, per germline. This CDR3 has 14 residues. Trimming cost V 2 bases and J 8 bases; bases outside gene matches: 6. CDR3 in DNA: TGTGCCAGCAGCTTAAACAGGGGGCGCGACGGCTACACCTTC. This codes for CASSLNRGRDGYTF.

The chain uses TRBV6-5 and TRBJ1-3; 7 nucleotides match TRBD1. The CDR3 totals 15 residues. The germline V gene encodes CDR1 MNHEY and CDR2 SVGAGI. Losses at the gene ends were 6 bases for V and 2 bases for J; bases not matched to a gene: 7. CDR3 nucleotide sequence: TGTGCCAGCAGGTCTCTAGGGGGCCCTGGAAACACCATATATTTT. This encodes CASRSLGGPGNTIYF.

This rearrangement joins TRBV2 to TRBJ2-1; 8 bases are a match to TRBD1. This CDR3 is built from 15 residues. Per the germline V gene, CDR1 is SNHLY and CDR2 is FYNNEI. Losses at the gene ends were 5 bases for V and 8 bases for J; bases not matched to a gene: 11. This CDR3 reads CASSPRDRTRDEQFF. CDR3 coding DNA: TGTGCCAGCAGTCCTAGGGACAGGACAAGGGATGAGCAGTTCTTC.

J is TRBJ2-7 and V is TRBV10-3, with 13 bases lining up with TRBD2. The CDR3 has 17 amino acids. Unmatched junction bases numbered 10, after V lost 6 bases and J lost 2 bases. Per germline, CDR1 ENHRY and CDR2 SYGVKD. CDR3 loop: CAISSGTSGIRPYEQYF. The CDR3 bases are TGTGCCATCAGCTCCGGGACTAGCGGGATTCGGCCCTACGAGCAGTACTTC.

The chain employs TRBV28 and TRBJ1-3, with D possibly being TRBD1 (5 bases). In germline, CDR1 is MDHEN, CDR2 SYDVKM. The CDR3 has 15 amino acids. Trimming pared 4 bases from V and 4 bases from J, leaving 14 bases between. Here the CDR3 DNA reads TGTGCCAGCAGTTCCGGGGGTGTCGCGGGAAACACCATATATTTT. This encodes CASSSGGVAGNTIYF.

The CDR3 DNA reads TGTGCCAGTAGTCTCTTACAGGGTGGCTACACCTTC. The encoded protein is CASSLLQGGYTF. V is TRBV19 and J is TRBJ1-2, with D maybe TRBD1 (6 bases). The CDR3 runs 12 residues. Germline lookup yields CDR1 LNHDA and CDR2 SQIVND (reference sequence). V dropped 5 bases and J dropped 7 bases, with 11 bases sitting between them. The whole variable domain, remainder taken from reference TRBV19 and TRBJ1-2, is DGGITQSPKYLFRKEGQNVTLSCEQNLNHDAMYWYRQDPGQGLRLIYYSQIVNDFQKGDIAEGYSVSREKKESFPLTVTSAQKNPTAFYLCASSLLQGGYTFGSGTRLTVV.

This clone was recorded only once. The chain recombines TRBV5-5 with TRBJ1-1, with TRBD1 matching over 11 bases. The germline CDR1 and CDR2 sequences are SGHKS and YYEKEE (reference sequence). Losses at the gene ends were 1 base for V and 4 bases for J; bases not matched to a gene: 6. The CDR3 has 16 amino acids. The CDR3 nucleotides read TGTGCCAGCAGCTTGTTGTCCGGGACAGGGGGCACTGAAGCTTTCTTT. It translates to CASSLLSGTGGTEAFF.

This clone came up once. This chain joins TRBV7-9 and TRBJ2-5; 10 bases are shared with TRBD1. V was clipped by 5 bases and J by 4 bases; unmatched bases: 16. The CDR3 totals 18 residues. Germline CDR1 SEHNR, CDR2 FQNEAQ (reference sequence). The DNA for the CDR3 is TGTGCCAGCAGCCAGTGGGGGGGACAGGGGAGTGGTGGAGAGACCCAGTACTTC. Its protein product is CASSQWGGQGSGGETQYF.

The rearrangement joins TRBV27 to TRBJ2-1, with 10 bases lining up with TRBD2. Losses at the gene ends were 5 bases for V and 1 base for J; bases not matched to a gene: 17. The CDR3 length is 20 residues. Germline V CDR1 and CDR2: MNHEY, SMNVEV (reference sequence). DNA of the CDR3: TGTGCCAGCAGTCCCCCCCTACAGCGGGAGGGGTTTAGGTCCTACAATGAGCAGTTCTTC. It codes for CASSPPLQREGFRSYNEQFF.